These 2 T cell receptor beta chains came from one sample sequenced in a study of cytomegalovirus exposure and HLA in healthy donors. Produced via immunoSEQ multiplex PCR; TCRdb's table is partial and in-frame only. The sample has fewer than 150,000 clones; approximately 89% are singletons. The sample taken for sequencing was PBMCs. These receptors came from a man between 18 and 29 years old in good health and CMV-seronegative.

This chain connects TRBV6-4 to TRBJ1-2; D might be TRBD1 (6 bases). The CDR3 has 15 amino acids. The germline V gene has CDR1 MRHNA and CDR2 SNTAGT. The ends were cut back, 0 bases at V and 5 bases at J, with 13 bases in the middle. CDR3 amino acids: CASSDSDSQGYGYTF. In DNA, the CDR3 is TGTGCCAGCAGTGACTCTGACAGTCAGGGGTATGGCTACACCTTC.

The chain has TRBV14 and TRBJ2-2, with D possibly being TRBD1 (5 bases). Trimming shortened V by 4 bases and J by 5 bases, and 14 bases separated the two germline ends. Per germline, CDR1 SGHDN and CDR2 FVKESK. The CDR3 contains 15 residues. Here the CDR3 DNA reads TGTGCCAGCAGCCGAGAGACAGCGAGAACCGGGGAGCTGTTTTTT. Its protein is CASSRETARTGELFF.